A single sample is the source of the 16 T cell receptor beta chains below, sequenced in a study of regulatory T cells in long-lasting Graves disease (dated by TCRdb to the early 2020s). Library preparation was by multiplex PCR. The reads were generated on an Illumina HiSeq 4000. To build TCR beta libraries, CDR3 regions were amplified by Arm-PCR using iRepertoire HTBI primers. Through fastp at Q25 and MiXCR, TCRdb rebuilt clones from the public reads, retaining in-frame beta chains. Identical CDR3 protein sequences are pooled into one entry, listed with their most common genes and DNA. Here the sample has hundreds of thousands of distinct CDR3 sequences; approximately 15% occur a single time. The top ten constitute approximately 18% of the sample. The sample's time point label, decoded: newly diagnosed GD, antithyroid drugs for less than 3 months. For both TCR sequencing and RNA sequencing, RNA was extracted from PBMCs in TRIzol.

This same sample was also taken into another study, of T cells in Graves' hyperthyroidism and ophthalmopathy.

The source material was peripheral blood mononuclear cells (PBMCs), sampled at new diagnosis, from a patient treated with antithyroid drugs. The origin of the receptors is a woman in her twenties or thirties with Graves disease. Donor details come from another sample of the same person, matched by shared clones.

This clonotype was detected a few times. V usage is TRBV9 and J usage is TRBJ2-1; TRBD1 is a possible D gene (5 bases). Germline CDR1 SGDLS, CDR2 YYNGEE. This CDR3 is 19 amino acids long. Trimming pared 2 bases from V and 0 bases from J, leaving 21 bases between. CDR3 bases: TGTGCCAGCAGCGTTCCTCAGGGTACCCGCCTTAGCTCCTACAATGAGCAGTTCTTC. This gives the protein CASSVPQGTRLSSYNEQFF.

The sample holds many counts of this clonotype. V usage is TRBV3-1 and J usage is TRBJ2-5; no clear D. This CDR3 is built from 12 residues. V was trimmed by 1 base and J by 5 bases, leaving 5 bases between them. Per germline, CDR1 LGHDT and CDR2 YNNKEL (reference sequence). The CDR3 nucleotides are TGTGCCAGCAGCCAAGTCAGGGAGACCCAGTACTTC. Translated, it gives CASSQVRETQYF.

The V gene is TRBV9, the J gene TRBJ2-1; possible D gene TRBD2, 6 bases. CDR1 and CDR2 (germline): SGDLS, YYNGEE. V was clipped by 2 bases and J by 9 bases, with 18 bases between them. This CDR3 has 15 residues. The CDR3 spells CASSVGRLALSEQFF. CDR3 bases: TGTGCCAGCAGCGTGGGGCGGCTAGCGCTAAGTGAGCAGTTCTTC.

This clonotype was counted ten times or more. J is TRBJ1-1 and V is TRBV3-1, with D perhaps TRBD1 (5 bases). Deletions cut 5 bases from V and 1 base from J, with 17 bases between. The CDR3 contains 16 residues. Germline V gene lookup returns CDR1 LGHDT and CDR2 YNNKEL (reference sequence). The CDR3 nucleotides are TGTGCCAGCAGCGAAGGATACAGGACAAAGAACACTGAAGCTTTCTTT. Translating it yields CASSEGYRTKNTEAFF.

This clonotype was seen at least ten times. The chain carries TRBV14 and TRBJ2-3; no firm D call. The CDR3 runs to 13 residues. Germline CDR1 reads SGHDN; CDR2 reads FVKESK. With 7 bases removed from V and 2 bases from J, the gap between germline ends came to 10 bases. The CDR3 loop reads CASTWRLTDTQYF. The DNA of the CDR3 is TGTGCCAGCACCTGGCGGCTCACAGATACGCAGTATTTT.

This clonotype was counted many times. This rearrangement joins TRBV7-2 to TRBJ2-7; the D gene is possibly TRBD1 (6 bases). The CDR3 is 12 amino acids. Deletions cut 10 bases from V and 2 bases from J, with 12 bases between. Germline assignment: CDR1 SGHTA and CDR2 FQGNSA. The CDR3 is CATGRQAYEQYF. The CDR3 DNA sequence: TGTGCCACGGGGAGACAGGCCTACGAGCAGTACTTC.

The chain links TRBV12-3 or TRBV12-4 to TRBJ2-1; D gene uncertain. The CDR3 is made up of 13 amino acids. V lost 5 bases and J 3 bases, leaving 8 bases between the germline ends. The CDR3 is CASSVWGYNEQFF. The CDR3 DNA is TGTGCCAGCAGTGTCTGGGGCTACAATGAGCAGTTCTTC.

The V gene is TRBV18, the J gene TRBJ2-1, with 7 bases aligning to TRBD1. Per germline, CDR1 KGHSH and CDR2 LQKENI. This CDR3 has 15 residues. V dropped 0 bases and J dropped 4; count of bases not matched to a gene: 3. The CDR3 loop is CASSPPMGQYNEQFF. The CDR3 nucleotides read TGTGCCAGCTCACCACCGATGGGACAGTACAATGAGCAGTTCTTC.

This clonotype occurred many times. CDR3 in DNA: TGTGCCAGCAGTTTAAGGACTAGCGGGAGGGCCGGATCCAGAGATACGCAGTATTTT. Residues: CASSLRTSGRAGSRDTQYF. The V and J genes are TRBV27 and TRBJ2-3, with 15 bases that match TRBD2. Germline loops: CDR1 MNHEY, CDR2 SMNVEV (reference sequence). This CDR3 has 19 residues. Unmatched junction bases numbered 11, after V lost 2 bases and J lost 5 bases.

This clonotype was recorded at least ten times. The chain joins TRBV2 to TRBJ2-1; D gene uncertain. Germline V gene lookup returns CDR1 SNHLY and CDR2 FYNNEI. V shed 6 bases and J shed 8 bases, with 11 bases lying between them. The CDR3 runs 12 residues. The CDR3 here is CASRVKVHEQFF. CDR3 bases: TGTGCCAGCAGGGTGAAGGTTCATGAGCAGTTCTTC.

In this sample, this clonotype turned up a few times. The V and J genes are TRBV28 and TRBJ1-4, with D hard to call. V gave up 6 bases and J gave up 0 bases, with 2 bases separating them. The germline gives CDR1 MDHEN, CDR2 SYDVKM. The CDR3 consists of 12 residues. CDR3 DNA: TGTGCCAGCAGAACAACTAATGAAAAACTGTTTTTT. This codes for CASRTTNEKLFF.

For this clonotype: A single base separates this from a much larger clone, so it may be a read error. Given the absence of the conserved phenylalanine or tryptophan at the CDR3 end, a read error is likely. The V and J genes are TRBV7-2 and TRBJ1-5; TRBD1 might be the D (6 bases). Germline lookup yields CDR1 SGHTA and CDR2 FQGNSA. This CDR3 has 14 amino acids. V was cut by 5 bases and J by 9 bases, with 17 bases left in between. CDR3 nucleotide sequence: TGTGCCAGCAGCCCAGACAGGAGCCGTTGGCCCCAGCATTCT. Translation gives CASSPDRSRWPQHS.

The genes are TRBV27 and TRBJ2-7; 11 bases are shared with TRBD2. Trimming removed 6 bases from V and 5 bases from J; junction bases left unmatched: 12. The CDR3 covers 16 residues. The germline CDR1 and CDR2 sequences are MNHEY and SMNVEV (reference sequence). The CDR3 DNA sequence: TGTGCCAGCAGGAAAATTTATAGCGGGAGGGCCCACGAGCAGTACTTC. It translates to CASRKIYSGRAHEQYF.

The V and J genes are TRBV20-1 and TRBJ2-6; D is unresolved. This CDR3 region has 14 residues. Germline CDR1 DFQATT, CDR2 SNEGSKA (reference sequence). V lost 0 bases and J lost 1, with 4 bases in between. CDR3 sequence (DNA): TGCAGTGCTAGAGAAGGGTCTGGGGCCAACGTCCTGACTTTC. Translated, it gives CSAREGSGANVLTF.

This clonotype was seen many times. The junction departs from the called germline gene at one end, perhaps through a read error. The chain uses TRBV7-2 and TRBJ2-7, with TRBD1 as a possible D gene (6 bases). CDR3 length: 14 amino acids. Germline CDR1 reads SGHTA; CDR2 reads FQGNSA. CDR3: CASSLGVDSKDLTF. The CDR3 DNA follows: TGTGCCAGCAGCTTAGGTGTGGACAGCAAGGACCTCACGTTC.

In this sample, this clonotype turned up many times. The chain has TRBV28 and TRBJ2-7; 10 bases fit TRBD2. The V segment lost 5 bases and the J segment 4 bases; nucleotides outside the gene matches: 11. Germline CDR1 reads MDHEN; CDR2 reads SYDVKM. This CDR3 spans 16 amino acids. Written as DNA, the CDR3 is TGTGCCAGCAGTCCCGTGCCTAGCGGGAGTCTGTACGAGCAGTACTTC. Translation: CASSPVPSGSLYEQYF. The full variable domain, its missing parts supplied by reference TRBV28 and TRBJ2-7, is DVKVTQSSRYLVKRTGEKVFLECVQDMDHENMFWYRQDPGLGLRLIYFSYDVKMKEKGDIPEGYSVSREKKERFSLILESASTNQTSMYLCASSPVPSGSLYEQYFGPGTRLTVT.